The 17 T cell receptor beta chains in this list originate from one sample, sequenced in a study of siplizumab effects on memory and regulatory T cells (dated by TCRdb to between 2018 and 2021). To prepare the library, the immunoSEQ multiplex PCR assay was applied. TCRdb took this table from immuneACCESS and kept in-frame rearrangements with V and J called. Such tables lack part of the clones; where checked against another copy, unresolved V genes explain under half of the gap, and the rest is unexplained. In all, the sample holds 80,000 to 130,000 clones, and 94% of those were seen once. The top ten clonotypes cover approximately 0.61% of the sample. Sequencing was performed on Tregs sorted from blood. These receptor sequences come from a human donor in good health.

The chain is built from TRBV27 and TRBJ2-1, with 9 bases matching TRBD2. The CDR3 extends over 17 amino acids. Germline CDR1 is MNHEY and CDR2 is SMNVEV (reference sequence). Trimming took 5 bases from V and 3 from J; bases not matched to a gene: 11. CDR3 protein: CASSKRLAESGYNEQFF. The CDR3 DNA follows: TGTGCCAGCAGTAAACGACTAGCGGAGTCCGGCTACAATGAGCAGTTCTTC.

This clone was counted between two and nine times. The rearrangement uses TRBV5-6 and TRBJ1-2; D is ambiguous. The germline V gene encodes CDR1 SGHDT and CDR2 YYEEEE. The V gene lost 4 bases and the J gene lost 5 bases, with 12 bases spanning the gap. The CDR3 is made up of 13 amino acids. CDR3 loop: CASSPITAYGYTF. CDR3 in DNA: TGTGCCAGCAGCCCAATAACCGCTTATGGCTACACCTTC.

V and J are TRBV7-9 and TRBJ1-1, with TRBD1 identical over 8 bases. The CDR3 totals 16 residues. Germline assignment: CDR1 SEHNR and CDR2 FQNEAQ (reference sequence). The V segment lost 2 bases and the J segment 3 bases; nucleotides outside the gene matches: 8. In nucleotides, the CDR3 is TGTGCCAGCAGCTTACGTGGGACAGGCATGGACACTGAAGCTTTCTTT. The encoded protein is CASSLRGTGMDTEAFF.

This clone was picked up one time. Relative to the germline gene, one junction end is altered; a read error may explain this. This sequence joins TRBV11-3 and TRBJ2-2; 8 nucleotides line up with TRBD2. The germline CDR1 and CDR2 sequences are SGHNT and YENEEA. The CDR3 length is 14 residues. CDR3 residues: CASSRSGNSGELFF. CDR3 bases: TGTGCCAGCAGCCGTAGCGGGAACAGCGGGGAGCTGTTTTTT.

The gene calls are TRBV5-1 and TRBJ2-6, with 7 positions matching TRBD2. Germline V gene data show CDR1 as SGHRS and CDR2 as YFSETQ. Trimming cost V 2 bases and J 2 bases; bases outside gene matches: 7. The CDR3 loop spans 17 amino acids. CDR3 sequence reads: CASSLSGIGPGANVLTF. The CDR3 nucleotides are TGCGCCAGCAGCTTAAGCGGGATTGGGCCTGGGGCCAACGTCCTGACTTTC.

The rearrangement links TRBV19 to TRBJ1-4, with no clear D. Deletions cut 5 bases from V and 0 bases from J, with 10 bases between. The V gene's germline CDR1 is LNHDA and CDR2 SQIVND (reference sequence). The CDR3 is made up of 15 amino acids. The CDR3 DNA reads as TGTGCCAGTAGTCGAGAACCTGCAACTAATGAAAAACTGTTTTTT. It codes for CASSREPATNEKLFF.

The J gene is TRBJ2-5, the V gene TRBV27, with D maybe TRBD1 (5 bases). CDR1 and CDR2 (germline): MNHEY, SMNVEV (reference sequence). The CDR3 is 17 residues long. V lost 7 bases and J lost 0, with 21 bases in between. The CDR3 sequence: CASTTAKQGLHQETQYF. CDR3 in DNA: TGTGCCAGCACCACAGCAAAGCAGGGCCTCCACCAAGAGACCCAGTACTTC.

This clone showed up just once. The rearrangement joins TRBV27 to TRBJ2-6; 9 bases align to TRBD1. This CDR3 has 22 residues. Germline CDR1 and CDR2: MNHEY and SMNVEV (reference sequence). V gave up 2 bases and J gave up 0 bases; unmatched junction bases: 17. CDR3 DNA: TGTGCCAGCAGTTTAAAAGGACCATGGGACAGGGTGGCAGTCTCTGGGGCCAACGTCCTGACTTTC. It codes for CASSLKGPWDRVAVSGANVLTF.

The V call is TRBV6-5, the J call TRBJ1-6; TRBD1 is a possible D gene (6 bases). The CDR3 has 13 residues. Between the trimmed V and J ends, which lost 7 bases and 7 bases, there was a span of 11 bases. CDR1 and CDR2 (germline): MNHEY, SVGAGI. The CDR3 DNA is TGTGCCAGCACGCGAACAGGGAATTCACCCCTCCACTTT. It translates to CASTRTGNSPLHF.

J is TRBJ1-5 and V is TRBV28; D is unclear. Trimming removed 4 bases from V and 4 bases from J, with 5 bases in between. Germline values: CDR1 MDHEN, CDR2 SYDVKM. CDR3 length equals 12 residues. The CDR3 DNA is TGTGCCAGCAGTTCCCTTAATCAGCCCCAGCATTTT. It encodes CASSSLNQPQHF.

The chain carries TRBV29-1 and TRBJ2-1; 9 bases agree with TRBD2. The germline V gene encodes CDR1 SQVTM and CDR2 ANQGSEA. CDR3 size: 14 residues. Trimming at V came to 6 bases and at J to 8 bases, leaving 11 bases not matched to a gene. Here the CDR3 reads CSVANSGSLDEQFF. The CDR3 nucleotides read TGCAGCGTGGCAAATAGCGGGAGCTTAGATGAGCAGTTCTTC.

This rearrangement joins TRBV11-2 to TRBJ2-1, with D unclear. Germline V gene data show CDR1 as SGHAT and CDR2 as FQNNGV. This CDR3 is built from 14 residues. Between the trimmed V and J ends, which lost 2 bases and 6 bases, there was a span of 11 bases. The chain's CDR3 is CASSLLGYSNEQFF. CDR3 nucleotides: TGTGCCAGCAGCTTATTAGGCTACTCCAATGAGCAGTTCTTC.

This sequence joins TRBV6-5 and TRBJ1-1; D remains ambiguous. Germline V lookup: CDR1 MNHEY, CDR2 SVGAGI. Trimming took 6 bases from V and 2 from J, leaving 4 bases between them. CDR3 length: 11 residues. CDR3 sequence reads: CASSPNTEAFF. CDR3 bases: TGTGCCAGCAGCCCCAACACTGAAGCTTTCTTT.

This chain joins TRBV21-1 and TRBJ1-1; the table assigns TRBD1, which was not confirmed against the DNA. TRBV21-1 is given as a pseudogene. There are 16 residues in the CDR3. The CDR3 coding sequence is TGTGCCAGCAGCAAAAAGGCGGACAGGGGGAACACTGAAGCTTTCTTT. Translating gives CASSKKADRGNTEAFF.

The rearrangement joins TRBV4-1 to TRBJ1-1; D gene uncertain. The germline CDR1 and CDR2 sequences are MGHRA and YSYEKL. The CDR3 is made up of 13 amino acids. The ends were cut back, 1 base at V and 5 bases at J, with 8 bases in the middle. The CDR3 nucleotides read TGCGCCAGCAGCCAAGGACCGGGGACTGAAGCTTTCTTT. This sequence encodes CASSQGPGTEAFF.

The chain couples TRBV28 to TRBJ1-5; D remains ambiguous. The CDR3 length is 14 residues. Trimming removed 2 bases at V and 3 bases at J, with 8 bases between. Germline V gene data show CDR1 as MDHEN and CDR2 as SYDVKM. CDR3 protein: CASSLGLSNQPQHF. In nucleotides, the CDR3 is TGTGCCAGCAGTTTAGGGTTATCCAATCAGCCCCAGCATTTT.

The chain has TRBV5-1 and TRBJ2-4; the match to TRBD2 covers 8 bases. This CDR3 contains 14 residues. The germline V gene has CDR1 SGHRS and CDR2 YFSETQ. V was pared by 2 bases and J by 4 bases, with 2 bases of the junction left unmatched. The DNA for the CDR3 is TGCGCCAGCAGCTTAGCGGGAGCGAAAAACATTCAGTACTTC. Amino acids: CASSLAGAKNIQYF.